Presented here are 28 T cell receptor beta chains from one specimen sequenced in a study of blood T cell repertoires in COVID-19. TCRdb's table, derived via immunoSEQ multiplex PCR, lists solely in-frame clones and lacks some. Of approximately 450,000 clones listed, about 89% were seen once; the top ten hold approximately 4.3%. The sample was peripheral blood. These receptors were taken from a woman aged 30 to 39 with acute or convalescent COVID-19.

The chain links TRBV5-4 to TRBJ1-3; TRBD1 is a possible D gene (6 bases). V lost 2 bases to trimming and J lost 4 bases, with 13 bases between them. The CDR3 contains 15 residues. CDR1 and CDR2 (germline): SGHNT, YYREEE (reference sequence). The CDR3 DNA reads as TGTGCCAGCAGCTTTGGATGGGGGCGCGGAAACACCATATATTTT. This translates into CASSFGWGRGNTIYF.

The CDR3 sequence: CATGGGNTEAFF. CDR3 coding DNA: TGTGCCACCGGGGGGGGGAACACTGAAGCTTTCTTT. The chain couples TRBV12-3 or TRBV12-4 to TRBJ1-1, with D perhaps TRBD1 (5 bases). The V and J ends lost 10 bases and 1 base respectively, with 10 bases between them. The CDR3 is 12 amino acids.

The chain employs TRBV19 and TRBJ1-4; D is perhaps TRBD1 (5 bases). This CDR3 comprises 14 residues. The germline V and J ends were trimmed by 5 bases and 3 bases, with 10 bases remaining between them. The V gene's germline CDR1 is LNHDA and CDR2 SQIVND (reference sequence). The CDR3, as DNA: TGTGCCAGTAGTGTTTCGACAGCTAATGAAAAACTGTTTTTT. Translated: CASSVSTANEKLFF.

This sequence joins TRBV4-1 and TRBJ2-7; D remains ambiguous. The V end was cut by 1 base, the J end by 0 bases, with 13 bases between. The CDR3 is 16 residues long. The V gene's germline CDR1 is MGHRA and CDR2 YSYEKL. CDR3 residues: CASSQGSRSSSYEQYF. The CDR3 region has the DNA TGCGCCAGCAGCCAAGGTAGCAGATCGAGCTCCTACGAGCAGTACTTC.

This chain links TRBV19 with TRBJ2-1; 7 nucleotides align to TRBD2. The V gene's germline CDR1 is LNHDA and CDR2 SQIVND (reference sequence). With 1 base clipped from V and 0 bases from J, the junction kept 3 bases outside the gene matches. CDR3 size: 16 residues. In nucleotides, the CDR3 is TGTGCCAGTAGTATAGGGCGGGGGTACTCCTACAATGAGCAGTTCTTC. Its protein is CASSIGRGYSYNEQFF.

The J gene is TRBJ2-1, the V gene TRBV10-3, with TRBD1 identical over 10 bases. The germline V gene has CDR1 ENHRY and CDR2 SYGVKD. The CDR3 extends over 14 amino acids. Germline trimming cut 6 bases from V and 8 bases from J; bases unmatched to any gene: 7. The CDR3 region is CAISRDRGMDEQFF. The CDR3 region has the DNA TGTGCCATCAGCCGGGACAGGGGTATGGATGAGCAGTTCTTC.

The CDR3 sequence is CASSYGLLVTRGQSNTEAFF. As DNA, the CDR3 is TGTGCCAGCAGTTACGGGCTTCTTGTGACCCGGGGACAGTCGAACACTGAAGCTTTCTTT. The gene calls are TRBV6-2 or TRBV6-3 and TRBJ1-1, with 7 bases identical to TRBD1. Germline-derived CDR1 and CDR2 are MNHEY and SVGEGT. This CDR3 contains 20 residues. V lost 2 bases, J lost 1 base, and 19 bases stayed unmatched.

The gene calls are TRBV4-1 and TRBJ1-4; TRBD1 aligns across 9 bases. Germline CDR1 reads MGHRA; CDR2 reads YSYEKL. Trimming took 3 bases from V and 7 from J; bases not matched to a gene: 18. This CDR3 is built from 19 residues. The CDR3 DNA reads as TGCGCCAGCAGCCAGGGGACAGGGTATTTTACTGGGGAGGGTGAAAAACTGTTTTTT. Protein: CASSQGTGYFTGEGEKLFF.

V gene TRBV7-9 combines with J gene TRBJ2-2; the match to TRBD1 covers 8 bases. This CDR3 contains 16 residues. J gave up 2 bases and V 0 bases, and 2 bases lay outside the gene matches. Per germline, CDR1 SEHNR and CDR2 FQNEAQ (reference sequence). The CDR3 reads CASSLAGTGNTGELFF. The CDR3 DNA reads TGTGCCAGCAGCTTAGCCGGGACAGGTAACACCGGGGAGCTGTTTTTT.

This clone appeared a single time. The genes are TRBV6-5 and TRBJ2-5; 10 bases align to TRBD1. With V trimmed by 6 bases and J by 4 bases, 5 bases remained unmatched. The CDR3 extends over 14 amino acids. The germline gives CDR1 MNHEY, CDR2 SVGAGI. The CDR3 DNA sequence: TGTGCCAGCAGAAAGACAGGGGGCGCAGAGACCCAGTACTTC. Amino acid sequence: CASRKTGGAETQYF.

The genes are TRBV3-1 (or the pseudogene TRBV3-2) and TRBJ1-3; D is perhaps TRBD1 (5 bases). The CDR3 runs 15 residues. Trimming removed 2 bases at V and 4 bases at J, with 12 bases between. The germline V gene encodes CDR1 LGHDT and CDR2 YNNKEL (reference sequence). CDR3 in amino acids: CASSQIGGPGNTIYF. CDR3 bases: TGTGCCAGCAGCCAAATCGGGGGACCGGGAAACACCATATATTTT.

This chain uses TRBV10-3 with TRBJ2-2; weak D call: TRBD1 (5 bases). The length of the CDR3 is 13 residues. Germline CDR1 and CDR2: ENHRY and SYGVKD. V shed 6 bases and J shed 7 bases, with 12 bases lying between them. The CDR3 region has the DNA TGTGCCATCAGCAGGGATCCGGGCGGGGAGCTGTTTTTT. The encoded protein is CAISRDPGGELFF.

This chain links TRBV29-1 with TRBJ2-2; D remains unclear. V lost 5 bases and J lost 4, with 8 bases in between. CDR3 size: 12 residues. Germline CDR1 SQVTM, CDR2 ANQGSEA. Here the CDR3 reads CSVLQSTGELFF. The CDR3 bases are TGCAGCGTTCTACAGTCCACCGGGGAGCTGTTTTTT.

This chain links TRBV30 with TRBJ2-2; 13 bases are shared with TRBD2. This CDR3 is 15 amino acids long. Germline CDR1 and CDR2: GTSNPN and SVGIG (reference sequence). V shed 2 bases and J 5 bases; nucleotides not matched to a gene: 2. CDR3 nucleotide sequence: TGTGCCTGGAGTAGGACTAGCGGGGGTACCGGGGAGCTGTTTTTT. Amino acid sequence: CAWSRTSGGTGELFF.

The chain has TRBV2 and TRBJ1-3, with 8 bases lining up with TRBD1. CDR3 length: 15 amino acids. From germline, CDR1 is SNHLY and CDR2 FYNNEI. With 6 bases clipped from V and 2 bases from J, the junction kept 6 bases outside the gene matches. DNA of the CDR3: TGTGCCAGCAGCCAAGCAGGGGGCGCTGGAAACACCATATATTTT. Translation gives CASSQAGGAGNTIYF.

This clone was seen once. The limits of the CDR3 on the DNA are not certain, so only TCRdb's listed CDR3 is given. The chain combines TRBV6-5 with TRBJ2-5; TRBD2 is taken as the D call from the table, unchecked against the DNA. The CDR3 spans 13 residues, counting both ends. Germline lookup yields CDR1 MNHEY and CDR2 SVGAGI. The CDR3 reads CASSSSGFGTQYF.

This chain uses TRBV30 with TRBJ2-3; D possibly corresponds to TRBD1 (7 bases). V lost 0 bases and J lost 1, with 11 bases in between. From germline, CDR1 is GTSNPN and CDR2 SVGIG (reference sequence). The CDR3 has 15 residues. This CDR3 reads CAWSVGGGGTDTQYF. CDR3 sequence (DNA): TGTGCCTGGAGTGTAGGGGGCGGGGGCACAGATACGCAGTATTTT.

CDR3 loop: CASSLEIGTVEAFF. The CDR3, as DNA: TGTGCCAGCAGCTTAGAAATCGGGACAGTTGAAGCTTTCTTT. This chain joins TRBV11-2 and TRBJ1-1, with 7 bases fitting TRBD1. Trimming took 0 bases from V and 7 from J; bases not matched to a gene: 5. Germline CDR1 and CDR2: SGHAT and FQNNGV. The CDR3 runs to 14 residues.

This CDR3 is CASSITPGTGGSYSEKLFF. The CDR3 DNA follows: TGCGCCAGCAGCATCACCCCCGGGACAGGGGGCTCGTATAGTGAAAAACTGTTTTTT. The chain employs TRBV5-1 and TRBJ1-4, with 12 positions matching TRBD1. This CDR3 has 19 amino acids. V lost 4 bases and J lost 7; bases outside the gene matches: 17. The germline V gene encodes CDR1 SGHRS and CDR2 YFSETQ.

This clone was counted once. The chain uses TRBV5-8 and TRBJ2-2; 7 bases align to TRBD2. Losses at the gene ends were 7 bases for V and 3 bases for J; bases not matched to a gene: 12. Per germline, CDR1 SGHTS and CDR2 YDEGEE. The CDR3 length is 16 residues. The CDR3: CASHRWGTNYTGELFF. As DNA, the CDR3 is TGTGCCAGCCACCGCTGGGGGACTAACTACACCGGGGAGCTGTTTTTT. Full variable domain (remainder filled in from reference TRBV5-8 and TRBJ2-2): EAGVTQSPTHLIKTRGQQATLRCSPISGHTSVYWYQQALGLGLQFLLWYDEGEERNRGNFPPRFSGRQFPNYSSELNVNALELEDSALYLCASHRWGTNYTGELFFGEGSRLTVL.

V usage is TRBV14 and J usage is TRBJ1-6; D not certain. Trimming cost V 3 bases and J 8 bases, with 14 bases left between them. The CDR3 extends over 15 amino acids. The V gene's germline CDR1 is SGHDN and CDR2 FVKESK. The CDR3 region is CASSQHMVGDSPLHF. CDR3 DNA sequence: TGTGCCAGCAGCCAGCACATGGTCGGGGATTCACCCCTCCACTTT. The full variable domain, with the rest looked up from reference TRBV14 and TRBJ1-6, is EAGVTQFPSHSVIEKGQTVTLRCDPISGHDNLYWYRRVMGKEIKFLLHFVKESKQDESGMPNNRFLAERTGGTYSTLKVQPAELEDSGVYFCASSQHMVGDSPLHFGNGTRLTVT.

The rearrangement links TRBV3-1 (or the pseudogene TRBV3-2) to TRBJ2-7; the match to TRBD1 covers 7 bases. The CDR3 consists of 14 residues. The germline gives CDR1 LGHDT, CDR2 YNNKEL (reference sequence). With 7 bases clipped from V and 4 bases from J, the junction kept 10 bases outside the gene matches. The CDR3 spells CASKSTTGDYEQYF. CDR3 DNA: TGTGCCAGCAAATCCACAACAGGGGATTACGAGCAGTACTTC.

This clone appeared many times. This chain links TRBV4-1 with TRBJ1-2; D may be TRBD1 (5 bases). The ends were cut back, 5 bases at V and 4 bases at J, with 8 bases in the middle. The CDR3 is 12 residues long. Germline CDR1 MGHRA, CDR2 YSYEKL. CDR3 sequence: CASSSGVYGYTF. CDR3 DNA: TGCGCCAGCAGCTCGGGGGTCTATGGCTACACCTTC.

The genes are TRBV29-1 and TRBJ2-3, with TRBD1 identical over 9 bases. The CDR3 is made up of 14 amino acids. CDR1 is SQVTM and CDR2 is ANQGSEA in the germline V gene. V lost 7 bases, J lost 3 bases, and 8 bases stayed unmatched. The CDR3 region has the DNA TGCAGCGAGACAGGGGGGACAGGTACAGATACGCAGTATTTT. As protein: CSETGGTGTDTQYF.

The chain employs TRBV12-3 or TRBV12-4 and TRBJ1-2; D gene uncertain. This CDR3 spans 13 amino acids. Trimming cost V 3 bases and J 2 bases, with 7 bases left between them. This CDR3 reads CASSFGRNYGYTF. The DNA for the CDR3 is TGTGCCAGCAGTTTTGGTCGGAACTATGGCTACACCTTC.

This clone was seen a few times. In nucleotides, the CDR3 is TGTGCCAGCAGTTTAATATATAGCAATCAGCCCCAGCATTTT. Amino acid sequence: CASSLIYSNQPQHF. This sequence joins TRBV27 and TRBJ1-5; no definite D call. Trimming removed 2 bases at V and 0 bases at J, with 5 bases between. The CDR3 is 14 residues long. Per germline, CDR1 MNHEY and CDR2 SMNVEV (reference sequence).

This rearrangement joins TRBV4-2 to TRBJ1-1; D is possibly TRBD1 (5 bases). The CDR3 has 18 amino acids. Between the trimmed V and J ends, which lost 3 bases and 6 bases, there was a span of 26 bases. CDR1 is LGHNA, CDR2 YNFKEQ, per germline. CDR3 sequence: CASSQGHPGLPNFPEAFF. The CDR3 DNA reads TGTGCCAGCAGCCAGGGTCATCCGGGACTCCCAAACTTCCCTGAAGCTTTCTTT.

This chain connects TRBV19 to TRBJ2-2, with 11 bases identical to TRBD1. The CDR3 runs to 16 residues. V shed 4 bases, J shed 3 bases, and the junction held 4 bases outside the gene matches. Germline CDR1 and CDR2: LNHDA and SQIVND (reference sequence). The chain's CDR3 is CASSTGQGGDTGELFF. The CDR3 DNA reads TGTGCCAGTAGTACGGGACAGGGGGGGGACACCGGGGAGCTGTTTTTT. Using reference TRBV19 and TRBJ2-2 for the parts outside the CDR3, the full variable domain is DGGITQSPKYLFRKEGQNVTLSCEQNLNHDAMYWYRQDPGQGLRLIYYSQIVNDFQKGDIAEGYSVSREKKESFPLTVTSAQKNPTAFYLCASSTGQGGDTGELFFGEGSRLTVL.